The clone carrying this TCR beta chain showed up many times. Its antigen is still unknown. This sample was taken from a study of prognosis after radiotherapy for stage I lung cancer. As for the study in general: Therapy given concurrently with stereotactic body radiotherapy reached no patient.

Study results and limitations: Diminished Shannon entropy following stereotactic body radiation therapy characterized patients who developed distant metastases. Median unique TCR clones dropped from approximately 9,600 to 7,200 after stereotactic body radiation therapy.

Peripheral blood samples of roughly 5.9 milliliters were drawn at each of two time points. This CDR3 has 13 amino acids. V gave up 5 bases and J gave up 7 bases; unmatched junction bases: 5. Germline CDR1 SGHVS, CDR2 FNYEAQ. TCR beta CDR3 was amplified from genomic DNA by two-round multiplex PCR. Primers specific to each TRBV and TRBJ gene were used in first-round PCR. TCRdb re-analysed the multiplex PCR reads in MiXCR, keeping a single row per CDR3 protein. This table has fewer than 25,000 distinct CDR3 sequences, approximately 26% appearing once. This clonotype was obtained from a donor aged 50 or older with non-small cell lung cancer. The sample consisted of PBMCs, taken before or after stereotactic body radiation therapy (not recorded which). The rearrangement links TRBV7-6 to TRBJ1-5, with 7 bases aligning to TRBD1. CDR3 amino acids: CASSADREQPQHF. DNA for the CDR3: TGTGCCAGCAGCGCAGACAGGGAGCAGCCCCAGCATTTT. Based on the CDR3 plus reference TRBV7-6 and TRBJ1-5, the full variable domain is GAGVSQSPRYKVTKRGQDVALRCDPISGHVSLYWYRQALGQGPEFLTYFNYEAQQDKSGLPNDRFSAERPEGSISTLTIQRTEQRDSAMYRCASSADREQPQHFGDGTRLSIL.